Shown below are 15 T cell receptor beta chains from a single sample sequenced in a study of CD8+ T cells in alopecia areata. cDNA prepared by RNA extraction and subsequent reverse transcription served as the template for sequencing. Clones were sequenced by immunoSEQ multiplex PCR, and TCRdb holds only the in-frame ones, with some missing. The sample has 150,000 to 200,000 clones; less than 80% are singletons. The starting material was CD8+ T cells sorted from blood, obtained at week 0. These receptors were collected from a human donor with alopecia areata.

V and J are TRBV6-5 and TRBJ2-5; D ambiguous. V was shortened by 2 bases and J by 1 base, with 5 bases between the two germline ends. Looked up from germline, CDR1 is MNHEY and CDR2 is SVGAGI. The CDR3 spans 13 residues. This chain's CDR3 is CASSYVSQETQYF. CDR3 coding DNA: TGTGCCAGCAGTTACGTCTCCCAAGAGACCCAGTACTTC.

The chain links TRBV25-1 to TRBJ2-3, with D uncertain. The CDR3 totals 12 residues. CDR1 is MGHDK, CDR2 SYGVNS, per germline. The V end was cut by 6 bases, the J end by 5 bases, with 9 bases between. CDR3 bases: TGTGCCAGCAGCCAAACGGGAGATACGCAGTATTTT. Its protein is CASSQTGDTQYF.

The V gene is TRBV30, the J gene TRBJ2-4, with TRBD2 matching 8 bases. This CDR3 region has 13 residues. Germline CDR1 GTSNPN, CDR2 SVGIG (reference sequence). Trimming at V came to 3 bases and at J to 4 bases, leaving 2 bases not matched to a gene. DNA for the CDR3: TGTGCCTGGAGAGAGCGGGAGAAAAACATTCAGTACTTC. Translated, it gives CAWREREKNIQYF.

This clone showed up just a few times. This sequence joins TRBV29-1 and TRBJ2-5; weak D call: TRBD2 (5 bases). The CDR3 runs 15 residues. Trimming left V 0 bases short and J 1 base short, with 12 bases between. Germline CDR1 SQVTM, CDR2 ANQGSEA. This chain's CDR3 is CSVEDYGVLQETQYF. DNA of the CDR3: TGCAGCGTTGAAGATTACGGGGTCCTCCAAGAGACCCAGTACTTC.

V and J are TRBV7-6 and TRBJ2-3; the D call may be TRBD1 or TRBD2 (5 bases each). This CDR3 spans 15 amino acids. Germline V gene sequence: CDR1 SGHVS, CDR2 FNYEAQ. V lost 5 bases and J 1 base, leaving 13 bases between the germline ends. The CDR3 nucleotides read TGTGCCAGCAGCGTGGGTGGGGGTGGCACAGATACGCAGTATTTT. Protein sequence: CASSVGGGGTDTQYF. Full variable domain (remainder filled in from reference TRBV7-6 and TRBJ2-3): GAGVSQSPRYKVTKRGQDVALRCDPISGHVSLYWYRQALGQGPEFLTYFNYEAQQDKSGLPNDRFSAERPEGSISTLTIQRTEQRDSAMYRCASSVGGGGTDTQYFGPGTRLTVL.

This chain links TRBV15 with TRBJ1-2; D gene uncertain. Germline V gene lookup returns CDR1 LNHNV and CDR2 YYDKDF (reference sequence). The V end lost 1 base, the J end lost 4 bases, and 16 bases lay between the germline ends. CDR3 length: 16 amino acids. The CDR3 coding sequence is TGTGCCACCAGCAGAGTGGATACCGTTTACACCTATGGCTACACCTTC. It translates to CATSRVDTVYTYGYTF.

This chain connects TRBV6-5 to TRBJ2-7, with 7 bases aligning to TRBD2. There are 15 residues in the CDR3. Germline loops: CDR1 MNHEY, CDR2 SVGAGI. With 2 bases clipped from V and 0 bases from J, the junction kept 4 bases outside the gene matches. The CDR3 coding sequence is TGTGCCAGCAGTTACCGACAGCGGGGCTCCTACGAGCAGTACTTC. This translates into CASSYRQRGSYEQYF.

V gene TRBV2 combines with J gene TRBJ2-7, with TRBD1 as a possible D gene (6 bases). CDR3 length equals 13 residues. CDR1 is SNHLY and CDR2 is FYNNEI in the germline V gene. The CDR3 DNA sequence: TGTGGCCTGGGGGCGGAGAGCTCCTACGAGCAGTACTTC. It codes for CGLGAESSYEQYF.

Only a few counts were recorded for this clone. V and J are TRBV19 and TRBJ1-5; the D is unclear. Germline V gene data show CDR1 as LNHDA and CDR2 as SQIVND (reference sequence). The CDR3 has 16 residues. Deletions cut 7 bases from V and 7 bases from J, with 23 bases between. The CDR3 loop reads CASKGVAQTSRQPQHF. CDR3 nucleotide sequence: TGTGCCAGTAAGGGTGTGGCTCAAACTTCGAGGCAGCCCCAGCATTTT.

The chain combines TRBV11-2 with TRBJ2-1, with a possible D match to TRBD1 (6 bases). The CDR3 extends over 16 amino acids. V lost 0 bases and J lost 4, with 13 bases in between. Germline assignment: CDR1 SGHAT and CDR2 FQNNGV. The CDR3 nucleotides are TGTGCCAGCAGCTTAGAAGAAGGACAGAGGTACAATGAGCAGTTCTTC. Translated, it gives CASSLEEGQRYNEQFF.

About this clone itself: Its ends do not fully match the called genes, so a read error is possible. CDR3 region: CSAEIGGPGNTIYF. The DNA for the CDR3 is TGCAGCGCTGAAATTGGGGGACCTGGAAACACCATATATTTT. The V and J genes are TRBV29-1 and TRBJ1-3, with D tentatively TRBD1 (5 bases). The V gene's germline CDR1 is SQVTM and CDR2 ANQGSEA. The CDR3 is 14 amino acids.

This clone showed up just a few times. CDR3 bases: TGTGCCAGCAGTTCCCGGGGCGACTCCTACTCTGGGGCCAACGTCCTGACTTTC. This gives the protein CASSSRGDSYSGANVLTF. The chain is built from TRBV27 and TRBJ2-6, with D perhaps given as TRBD1 or TRBD2 (5 bases each). This CDR3 is 18 amino acids long. Germline V gene sequence: CDR1 MNHEY, CDR2 SMNVEV (reference sequence). Trimming removed 4 bases from V and 0 bases from J, with 16 bases in between.

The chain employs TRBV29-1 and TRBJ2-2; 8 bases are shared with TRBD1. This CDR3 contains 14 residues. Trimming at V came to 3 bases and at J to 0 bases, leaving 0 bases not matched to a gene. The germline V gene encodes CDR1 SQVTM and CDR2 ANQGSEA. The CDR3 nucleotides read TGCAGCGTTGAGACAGGGGCGAACACCGGGGAGCTGTTTTTT. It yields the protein CSVETGANTGELFF.

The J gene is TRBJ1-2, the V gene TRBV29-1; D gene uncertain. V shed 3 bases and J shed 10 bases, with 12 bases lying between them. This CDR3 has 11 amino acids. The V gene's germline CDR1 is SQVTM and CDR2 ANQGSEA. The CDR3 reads CSVETRRDYTF. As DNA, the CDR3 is TGCAGCGTTGAGACAAGGCGGGACTACACCTTC.

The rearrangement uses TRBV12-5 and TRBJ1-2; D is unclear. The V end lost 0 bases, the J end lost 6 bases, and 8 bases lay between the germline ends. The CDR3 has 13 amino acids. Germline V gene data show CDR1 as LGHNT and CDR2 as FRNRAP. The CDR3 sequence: CASGLVPQDGYTF. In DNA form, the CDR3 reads TGTGCTAGTGGTTTGGTTCCCCAAGATGGCTACACCTTC.